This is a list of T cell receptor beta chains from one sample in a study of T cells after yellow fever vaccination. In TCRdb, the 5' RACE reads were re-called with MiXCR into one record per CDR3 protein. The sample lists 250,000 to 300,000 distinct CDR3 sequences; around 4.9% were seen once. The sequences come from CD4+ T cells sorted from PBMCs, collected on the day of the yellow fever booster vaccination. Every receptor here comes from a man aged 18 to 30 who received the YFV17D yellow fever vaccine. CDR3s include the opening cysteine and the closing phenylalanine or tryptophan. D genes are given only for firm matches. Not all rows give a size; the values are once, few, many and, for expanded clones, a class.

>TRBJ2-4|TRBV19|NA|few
CASSMTGPAGESKNIQYF
TGTGCCAGTAGTATGACTGGCCCGGCGGGTGAATCCAAAAACATTCAGTACTTC
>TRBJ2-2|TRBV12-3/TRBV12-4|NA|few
CASSHKIRDGELFF
TGTGCCAGCAGTCATAAAATAAGAGACGGGGAGCTGTTTTTT
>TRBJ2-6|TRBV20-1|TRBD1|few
CSWLTGAGANVLTF
TGCAGTTGGCTGACAGGGGCTGGGGCCAACGTCCTGACTTTC
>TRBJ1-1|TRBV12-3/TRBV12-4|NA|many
CASSSQGYGGAFF
TGTGCCAGCAGTTCCCAGGGGTATGGTGGGGCTTTCTTT
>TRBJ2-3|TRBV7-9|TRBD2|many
CASSLAWASGSTDTQYF
TGTGCCAGCAGCTTAGCGTGGGCTAGCGGCAGCACAGATACGCAGTATTTT
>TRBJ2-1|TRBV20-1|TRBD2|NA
CSARSLAGGTYNEQFF
TGCAGTGCTAGGAGCCTAGCGGGGGGAACCTACAATGAGCAGTTCTTC
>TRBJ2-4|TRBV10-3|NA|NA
CAISSPLAKNIQYF
TGTGCCATCAGTTCTCCTTTAGCCAAAAACATTCAGTACTTC
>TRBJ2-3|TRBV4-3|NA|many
CASSQNREGDTQYF
TGCGCCAGCAGCCAGAACAGGGAAGGAGATACGCAGTATTTT
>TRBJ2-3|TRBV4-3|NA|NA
CASSQDVQGRADTQYF
TGCGCCAGCAGCCAGGACGTACAGGGAAGGGCAGATACGCAGTATTTT
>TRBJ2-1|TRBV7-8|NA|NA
CASSSYGGGNEQFF
TGTGCCAGCAGCTCCTATGGGGGAGGCAATGAGCAGTTCTTC
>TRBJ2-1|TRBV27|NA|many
CASGRHRSYNEQFF
TGTGCCAGCGGTCGACACCGCTCCTACAATGAGCAGTTCTTC
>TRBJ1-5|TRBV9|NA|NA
CASSVGGVGQPQHF
TGTGCCAGCAGCGTAGGGGGGGTTGGTCAGCCCCAGCATTTT
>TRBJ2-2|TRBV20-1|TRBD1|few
CSVSTGGTAGELFF
TGCAGTGTTTCTACAGGGGGCACGGCCGGGGAGCTGTTTTTT
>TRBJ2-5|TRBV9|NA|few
CASSARGRAGLVGETQYF
TGTGCCAGCAGCGCGAGAGGCCGAGCGGGCTTGGTAGGGGAGACCCAGTACTTC
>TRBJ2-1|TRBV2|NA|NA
CASSGTQVVNEQFF
TGTGCCAGCAGCGGGACACAAGTAGTCAATGAGCAGTTCTTC
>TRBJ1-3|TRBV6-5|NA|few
CASSYSSSSGNTIYF
TGTGCCAGCAGTTACTCTAGTTCCTCTGGAAACACCATATATTTT
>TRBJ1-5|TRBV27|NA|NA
CASSLVKTASNQPQHF
TGTGCCAGCAGTTTGGTTAAGACAGCTTCTAATCAGCCCCAGCATTTT
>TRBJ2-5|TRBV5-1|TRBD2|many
CASSLASGVETQYF
TGCGCCAGCAGCTTGGCTAGCGGGGTTGAGACCCAGTACTTC
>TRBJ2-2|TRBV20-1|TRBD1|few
CSARDPRTGMAGELFF
TGCAGTGCTAGAGACCCCAGGACAGGGATGGCCGGGGAGCTGTTTTTT
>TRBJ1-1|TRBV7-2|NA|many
CASSFEPWGTEAFF
TGTGCCAGCAGCTTTGAACCGTGGGGCACTGAAGCTTTCTTT
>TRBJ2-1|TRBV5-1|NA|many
CASSLRQAKNEQFF
TGCGCCAGCAGCTTACGGCAGGCCAAGAATGAGCAGTTCTTC
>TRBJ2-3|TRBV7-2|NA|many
CASSPGLAYDADTQYF
TGTGCCAGCAGCCCAGGCCTGGCGTATGACGCAGATACGCAGTATTTT
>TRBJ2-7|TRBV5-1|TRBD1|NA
CASSLGTGPYEEYF
TGCGCCAGCAGCTTGGGGACAGGACCCTACGAGGAGTACTTC
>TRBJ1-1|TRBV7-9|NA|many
CASSLAGEGEAFF
TGTGCCAGCAGCTTAGCAGGGGAAGGTGAAGCTTTCTTT
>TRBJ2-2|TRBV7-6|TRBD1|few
CASSNLDRENTGELFF
TGTGCCAGCAGCAACCTGGACAGGGAGAACACCGGGGAGCTGTTTTTT
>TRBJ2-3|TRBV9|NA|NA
CASSVDPFSDTQYF
TGTGCCAGCAGCGTGGACCCCTTCTCAGATACGCAGTATTTT
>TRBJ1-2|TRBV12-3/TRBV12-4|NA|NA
CASSRTLNYGYTF
TGTGCCAGCAGTAGGACGCTGAACTATGGCTACACCTTC
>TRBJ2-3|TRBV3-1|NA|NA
CASSPLGDAEPQYF
TGTGCCAGCAGCCCCCTTGGGGACGCAGAACCGCAGTATTTT
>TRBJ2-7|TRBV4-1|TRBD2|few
CASSQLAGPSSYEQYF
TGCGCCAGCAGCCAGCTAGCGGGGCCGAGCTCCTACGAGCAGTACTTC
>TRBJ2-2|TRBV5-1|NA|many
CASSLNVPPNTGELFF
TGCGCCAGCAGCTTAAATGTCCCTCCGAACACCGGGGAGCTGTTTTTT
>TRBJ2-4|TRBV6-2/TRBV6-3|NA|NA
CATGQRLAKNIQYF
TGTGCCACCGGACAGAGGCTAGCCAAAAACATTCAGTACTTC
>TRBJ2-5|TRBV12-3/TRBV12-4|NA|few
CASSAEYWDDRTDKYF
TGTGCCAGCAGTGCCGAATATTGGGACGACCGGACAGACAAGTACTTC
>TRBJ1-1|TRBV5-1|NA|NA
CASSRGGATEAFF
TGCGCCAGCAGCCGGGGTGGGGCCACTGAAGCTTTCTTT
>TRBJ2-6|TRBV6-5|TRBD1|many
CASSPPGQLYNVLTF
TGTGCCAGCAGTCCGCCGGGACAGCTGTACAACGTCCTGACTTTC
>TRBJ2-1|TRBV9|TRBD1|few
CASSRTGGYNEQFF
TGTGCCAGCAGCCGGACAGGGGGCTACAATGAGCAGTTCTTC
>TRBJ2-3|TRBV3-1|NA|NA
CASSQVRAASTDTQYF
TGTGCCAGCAGCCAAGTTCGAGCGGCCAGCACAGATACGCAGTATTTT
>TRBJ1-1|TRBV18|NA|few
CASSPLQENTEAFF
TGTGCCAGCTCACCCCTCCAAGAGAACACTGAAGCTTTCTTT
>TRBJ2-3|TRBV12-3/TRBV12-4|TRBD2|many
CASTQLAGVVDTQYF
TGTGCCAGCACCCAACTAGCGGGGGTTGTGGATACGCAGTATTTT
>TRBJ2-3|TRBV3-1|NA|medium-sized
CASNSRGSTDTQYF
TGTGCCAGCAACTCACGGGGCAGCACAGATACGCAGTATTTT
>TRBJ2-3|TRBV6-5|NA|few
CASSYSLTAERTDTQYF
TGTGCCAGCAGTTACTCGTTAACAGCCGAACGCACAGATACGCAGTATTTT
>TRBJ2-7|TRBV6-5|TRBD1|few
CASSNRGPYEQYF
TGTGCCAGCAGCAACAGGGGACCGTACGAGCAGTACTTC
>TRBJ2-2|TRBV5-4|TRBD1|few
CASSAKTGKDTGELFF
TGTGCCAGCAGCGCAAAGACAGGGAAGGACACCGGGGAGCTGTTTTTT
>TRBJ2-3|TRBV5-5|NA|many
CASSPGTVLMQDTQYF
TGTGCCAGCAGCCCAGGGACTGTTCTCATGCAAGATACGCAGTATTTT
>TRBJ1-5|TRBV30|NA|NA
CAWGDVGGQPQHF
TGTGCCTGGGGGGACGTAGGGGGTCAGCCCCAGCATTTT
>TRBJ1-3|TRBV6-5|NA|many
CASSYGQQLSGNTIYF
TGTGCCAGCAGTTATGGGCAGCAACTCTCTGGAAACACCATATATTTT
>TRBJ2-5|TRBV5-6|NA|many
CASTIKVAGFGTQYF
TGTGCCAGCACCATAAAGGTGGCCGGTTTTGGGACCCAGTACTTC
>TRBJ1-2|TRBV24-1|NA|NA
CATRDSNYGYTF
TGTGCCACCAGGGACAGTAACTATGGCTACACCTTC
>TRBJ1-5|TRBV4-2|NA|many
CASSRAQEGPQHF
TGTGCCAGCAGCCGAGCACAGGAGGGGCCCCAGCATTTT
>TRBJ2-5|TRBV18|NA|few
CASSFFRTESETQYF
TGTGCCAGCTCATTTTTTCGGACTGAGTCGGAGACCCAGTACTTC
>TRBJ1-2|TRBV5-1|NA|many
CASSLRGGGYTF
TGCGCCAGCAGCTTGCGGGGAGGCGGCTACACCTTC
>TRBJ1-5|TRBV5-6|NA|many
CASSFRPPMGRARQPQHF
TGTGCCAGCAGCTTTCGTCCCCCCATGGGCAGGGCTCGGCAGCCCCAGCATTTT
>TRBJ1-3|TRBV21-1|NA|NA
CASHAGNTIYF
TGTGCCAGCCACGCTGGAAACACCATATATTTT
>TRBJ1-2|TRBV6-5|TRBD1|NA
CASSYEWDRGYTF
TGTGCCAGCAGTTACGAATGGGACAGGGGCTACACCTTC
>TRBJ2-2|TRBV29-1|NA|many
CSAITGELFF
TGCAGCGCCATCACCGGGGAGCTGTTTTTT
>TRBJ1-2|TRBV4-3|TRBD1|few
CASSQDSAGGIYGYTF
TGCGCCAGCAGCCAAGATTCGGCAGGGGGAATCTATGGCTACACCTTC
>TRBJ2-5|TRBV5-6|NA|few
CASSFGKETQYF
TGTGCCAGCAGCTTTGGGAAAGAGACCCAGTACTTC
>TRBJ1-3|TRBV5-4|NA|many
CASSLGPGNTIYF
TGTGCCAGCAGCTTGGGTCCGGGAAACACCATATATTTT
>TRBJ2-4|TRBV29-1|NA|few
CSVVRTVLAKNIQYF
TGCAGCGTTGTAAGGACAGTACTAGCCAAAAACATTCAGTACTTC